The rows below give T cell receptor beta chains drawn from one sample of a study of blood T cell repertoires in COVID-19. TCRdb's copy holds only in-frame clones and misses some; the assay was immunoSEQ multiplex PCR. This table holds 90,000 to 130,000 clones, 85% to 90% found once. The sequencing sample was made of peripheral blood. The receptor source for this set is a woman aged 45-59 years with acute or convalescent COVID-19. Both conserved end residues are part of each CDR3. Fields, in order: J gene, V gene, clone size, D gene, CDR3 DNA, CDR3 protein. The D gene is left open where the match is weak. Where a row states a size, it is once, few, many or the class of an expanded clone; other rows omit it.

TRBJ1-2	TRBV11-1	few	TRBD1	TGTGCCAGCAGCACTGGGACAGGGTACGGCTACACCTTC	CASSTGTGYGYTF
TRBJ1-2	TRBV6-5	.	TRBD1	TGTGCCAGCAGCGACAGGGGCTCTAACTATGGCTACACCTTC	CASSDRGSNYGYTF
TRBJ2-5	TRBV19	.	TRBD2	TGTGCCAGTAGTATGGAAGCGGGAGGAATTAAAGAGACCCAGTACTTC	CASSMEAGGIKETQYF
TRBJ2-4	TRBV2	few	TRBD1	TGTGCCAGCAGGCGGGACAGGGGGCAGTACTTC	CASRRDRGQYF
TRBJ2-7	TRBV11-1	.	TRBD2	TGTGCCAGCAGCTGGACTAGCGGGCATGAAACCTACGAGCAGTACTTC	CASSWTSGHETYEQYF
TRBJ2-2	TRBV5-1	few	.	TGCGCCAGCAGCCGGGACACCGGGGAGCTGTTTTTT	CASSRDTGELFF
TRBJ1-1	TRBV4-2	once	.	TGTGCCAGCAGCCAAGACGTCCAGGGGCTCCGGCCCACTGAAGCTTTCTTT	CASSQDVQGLRPTEAFF
TRBJ2-7	TRBV14	.	.	TGTGCCAGCAGCCAAGGTTGGGGGGACCCCGGCTACGAGCAGTACTTC	CASSQGWGDPGYEQYF
TRBJ2-1	TRBV5-1	.	TRBD2	TGCGCCAGCAGCTGGAGACTAGCGGGAGGAGGGGGAGGCGATGAGCAGTTCTTC	CASSWRLAGGGGGDEQFF
TRBJ2-5	TRBV6-5	few	TRBD1	TGTGCCAGCACCGCCGGACAGGGGGCACAAGAGACCCAGTACTTC	CASTAGQGAQETQYF
TRBJ2-7	TRBV7-9	.	TRBD2	TGTGCCAGCAGCTTAGCGGGCGGGAGCGAGCAGTACTTC	CASSLAGGSEQYF
TRBJ2-7	TRBV7-2	.	.	TGTGCCAGCAGCCCGAGGGTCCGCGGTTACCGAGTCTTCTACGAGCAGTACTTC	CASSPRVRGYRVFYEQYF
TRBJ1-2	TRBV29-1	.	.	TGCAGCGTTTCGAGTGGAGAGGATGGCTACACCTTC	CSVSSGEDGYTF
TRBJ2-2	TRBV19	.	TRBD2	TGTGCCAGTAGTACTAGCGGGAGAATTGTTCCCGGGGAGCTGTTTTTT	CASSTSGRIVPGELFF
TRBJ2-7	TRBV21-1	.	.	TGTGCCAGCAGCAAGGATACGGGACAAGGGTACGAGCAGTACTTC	CASSKDTGQGYEQYF
TRBJ2-5	TRBV19	once	TRBD1	TGTGCCAGTAGCGGCCGGGACAGGGTGTACCAAGAGACCCAGTACTTC	CASSGRDRVYQETQYF
TRBJ2-1	TRBV19	.	TRBD1	TGTGCCAGTAACAGACCGGGACAGGGTTTGCATGAGCAGTTCTTC	CASNRPGQGLHEQFF
TRBJ2-4	TRBV28	.	TRBD1	TGTGCCAGCAGTTCGAACAGGGGAATGAGCATTCAGTACTTC	CASSSNRGMSIQYF
TRBJ2-5	TRBV24-1	.	.	TGTGCCACCAGTGAGCCCAAACTAGGCCAAGAGACCCAGTACTTC	CATSEPKLGQETQYF
TRBJ2-1	TRBV5-1	.	.	TGCGCCAGCAGCTTGCCCAGGGAAACTAACAATGAGCAGTTCTTC	CASSLPRETNNEQFF
TRBJ2-2	TRBV6-6	few	TRBD2	TGTGCCAGCAGCCCCGGGACTAGAAACACCGGGGAGCTGTTTTTT	CASSPGTRNTGELFF
TRBJ2-7	TRBV6-5	.	TRBD1	TGTGCCAGCAGTTCCGGGACAGGGGGCTCCTACGAGCAGTACTTC	CASSSGTGGSYEQYF
TRBJ2-5	TRBV7-6	.	.	TGTGCCAGCAGCTTAGTAGCGATGTTGCAAGAGACCCAGTACTTC	CASSLVAMLQETQYF
TRBJ1-1	TRBV29-1	.	.	TGCAGCGTTCCCGGACTAAACACTGAAGCTTTCTTT	CSVPGLNTEAFF
TRBJ1-1	TRBV11-2	.	TRBD1	TGTGCCAGCAGCCCAGCTACAGGGGTGGGTAACACTGAAGCTTTCTTT	CASSPATGVGNTEAFF
TRBJ2-2	TRBV3-1/TRBV3-2	once	.	TGTGCCACCAAGCGGCGGGGGAACACCGGGGAGCTGTTTTTT	CATKRRGNTGELFF
TRBJ2-3	TRBV2	few	TRBD2	TGTGCCAGCAGTGGCCCTACCGGACTAGCGGGCACAGATACGCAGTATTTT	CASSGPTGLAGTDTQYF
TRBJ2-5	TRBV11-2	.	TRBD2	TGTGCCAGCAGCTCATCACCGGGAGGGCTTGGAGAGACCCAGTACTTC	CASSSSPGGLGETQYF
TRBJ2-2	TRBV5-4	.	TRBD2	TGTGCCAGCTCAGCGGGAGGCCCCAACACCGGGGAGCTGTTTTTT	CASSAGGPNTGELFF
TRBJ1-2	TRBV12-2	.	.	TGTGCAAGTCGCTTACGGAGGGGCTCTAATGGCTACACCTTC	CASRLRRGSNGYTF
TRBJ2-7	TRBV28	once	.	TGTGCCAGCAGCCGCGGACTAAACGCCGGGGAGCAGTACTTC	CASSRGLNAGEQYF
TRBJ2-7	TRBV28	few	TRBD1	TGTGCCAGCAGTTTCGGTGGACAGGGATCCTACGAGCAGTACTTC	CASSFGGQGSYEQYF
TRBJ2-7	TRBV24-1	.	.	TGTGCCACCAGTGACACAGACAGGCTCCACGAGCAGTACTTC	CATSDTDRLHEQYF
TRBJ1-2	TRBV6-1	.	TRBD1	TGTGCCAGCAGTGAAGAACAGGGGAGCGGCTACACCTTC	CASSEEQGSGYTF
TRBJ1-6	TRBV6-5	once	TRBD1	TGTGCCAGCGTTAACAGGGGGCCGGGTAATTCACCCCTCCACTTT	CASVNRGPGNSPLHF
TRBJ2-3	TRBV18	.	TRBD2	TGTGCCAGCTCACCACCGGGTCTAGCGGGAGGTACAGATACGCAGTATTTT	CASSPPGLAGGTDTQYF
TRBJ2-3	TRBV7-9	.	TRBD1	TGTGCCAGCAGCTTTCCTACAGGGGGCACAGATACGCAGTATTTT	CASSFPTGGTDTQYF
TRBJ2-3	TRBV19	.	.	TGTGCCAGTAGTAGAGGGAAGAACTTCCAGACAGATACGCAGTATTTT	CASSRGKNFQTDTQYF
TRBJ2-3	TRBV28	.	TRBD1	TGTGCCAGCAGGGGGGGACAGGGAGGGCTTGATACGCAGTATTTT	CASRGGQGGLDTQYF
TRBJ2-7	TRBV5-1	.	TRBD2	TGCGCCAGCAGCTTGGCGGGGACTAGCGTGAGCGAGCAGTACTTC	CASSLAGTSVSEQYF
TRBJ1-2	TRBV5-8	.	.	TGTGCCAGCAGCGATTTCAGGGGCAGGGAGAGAGATGGCTACACCTTC	CASSDFRGRERDGYTF
TRBJ2-1	TRBV27	.	TRBD2	TGTGCCAGCAGGCAAACCCTTTTGGGACTAGCCTACAATGAGCAGTTCTTC	CASRQTLLGLAYNEQFF
TRBJ1-4	TRBV2	.	TRBD1	TGTGCCAGCAGTGGACAGGGAGGTGAAAAACTGTTTTTT	CASSGQGGEKLFF
TRBJ2-6	TRBV4-2	.	TRBD2	TGTGCCAGCAGCCAAGCAAAAGGACTAGCGGGAGAAGGGTCTGGGGCCAACGTCCTGACTTTC	CASSQAKGLAGEGSGANVLTF
TRBJ2-1	TRBV18	.	.	TGTGCCAGCTCATCCCAGGGAAGCAATGAGCAGTTCTTC	CASSSQGSNEQFF
TRBJ2-7	TRBV27	.	.	TGTGCCAGCAGTCCCCAGGGAGGTATCAGCTCCTACGAGCAGTACTTC	CASSPQGGISSYEQYF
TRBJ1-2	TRBV3-1/TRBV3-2	.	.	TGTGCCAGCAACTATAACTATGGCTACACCTTC	CASNYNYGYTF